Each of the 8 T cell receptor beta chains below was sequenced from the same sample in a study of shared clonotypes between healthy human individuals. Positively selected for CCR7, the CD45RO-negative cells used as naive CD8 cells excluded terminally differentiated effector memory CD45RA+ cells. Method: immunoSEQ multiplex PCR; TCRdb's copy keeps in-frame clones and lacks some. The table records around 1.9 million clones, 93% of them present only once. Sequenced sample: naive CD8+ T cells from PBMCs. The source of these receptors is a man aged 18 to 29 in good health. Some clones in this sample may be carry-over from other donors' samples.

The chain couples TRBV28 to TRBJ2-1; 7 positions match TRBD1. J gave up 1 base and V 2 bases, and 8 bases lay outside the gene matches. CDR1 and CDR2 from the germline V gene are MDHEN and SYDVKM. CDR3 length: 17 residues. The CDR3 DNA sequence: TGTGCCAGCAGTTTACCGTTTGACAGGGAGTCCTACAATGAGCAGTTCTTC. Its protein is CASSLPFDRESYNEQFF.

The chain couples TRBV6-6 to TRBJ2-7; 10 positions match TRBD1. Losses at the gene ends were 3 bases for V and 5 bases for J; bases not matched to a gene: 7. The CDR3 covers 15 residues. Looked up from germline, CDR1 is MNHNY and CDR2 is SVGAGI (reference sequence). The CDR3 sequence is CASSYYRDRGHEQYF. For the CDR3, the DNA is TGTGCCAGCAGTTATTACCGGGACAGGGGACACGAGCAGTACTTC.

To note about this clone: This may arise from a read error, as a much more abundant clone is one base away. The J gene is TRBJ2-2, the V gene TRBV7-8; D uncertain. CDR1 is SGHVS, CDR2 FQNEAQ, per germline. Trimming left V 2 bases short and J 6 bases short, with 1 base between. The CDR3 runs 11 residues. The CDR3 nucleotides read TGTGCCAGCAGCTTACCCGGGGAGCTGTTTTTT. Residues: CASSLPGELFF.

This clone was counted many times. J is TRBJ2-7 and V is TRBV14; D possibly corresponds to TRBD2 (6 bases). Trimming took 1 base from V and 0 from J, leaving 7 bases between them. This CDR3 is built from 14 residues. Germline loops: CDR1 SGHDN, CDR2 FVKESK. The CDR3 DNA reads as TGTGCCAGCAGCCAAGCGGGAGTCTCCTACGAGCAGTACTTC. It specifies CASSQAGVSYEQYF.

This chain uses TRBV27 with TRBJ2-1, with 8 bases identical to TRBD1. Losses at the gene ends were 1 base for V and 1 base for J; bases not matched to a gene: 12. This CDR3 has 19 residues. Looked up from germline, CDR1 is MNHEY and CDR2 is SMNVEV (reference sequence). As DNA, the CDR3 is TGTGCCAGCAGTTTATATCCAGGGGGCGATTTAGGGTCCTACAATGAGCAGTTCTTC. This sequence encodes CASSLYPGGDLGSYNEQFF.

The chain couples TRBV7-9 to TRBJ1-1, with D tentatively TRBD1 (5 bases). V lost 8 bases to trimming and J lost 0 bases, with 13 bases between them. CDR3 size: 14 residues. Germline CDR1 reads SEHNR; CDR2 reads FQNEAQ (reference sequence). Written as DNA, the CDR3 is TGTGCCAGCGCTGGGGGGGAAATGAACACTGAAGCTTTCTTT. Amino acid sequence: CASAGGEMNTEAFF. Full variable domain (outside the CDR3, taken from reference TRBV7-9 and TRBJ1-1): DTGVSQNPRHKITKRGQNVTFRCDPISEHNRLYWYRQTLGQGPEFLTYFQNEAQLEKSRLLSDRFSAERPKGSFSTLEIQRTEQGDSAMYLCASAGGEMNTEAFFGQGTRLTVV.

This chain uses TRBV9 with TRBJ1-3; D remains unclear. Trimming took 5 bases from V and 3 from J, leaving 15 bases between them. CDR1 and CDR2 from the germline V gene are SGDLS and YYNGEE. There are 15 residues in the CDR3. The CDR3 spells CASSIRGDFGNTIYF. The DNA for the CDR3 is TGTGCCAGCAGTATTCGTGGTGATTTTGGAAACACCATATATTTT.

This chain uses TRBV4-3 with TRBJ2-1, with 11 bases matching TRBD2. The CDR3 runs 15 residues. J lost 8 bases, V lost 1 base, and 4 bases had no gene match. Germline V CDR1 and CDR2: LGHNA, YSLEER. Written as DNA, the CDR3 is TGCGCCAGCAGCCAAGTTGGACTAGCGGGCGATGAGCAGTTCTTC. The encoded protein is CASSQVGLAGDEQFF.